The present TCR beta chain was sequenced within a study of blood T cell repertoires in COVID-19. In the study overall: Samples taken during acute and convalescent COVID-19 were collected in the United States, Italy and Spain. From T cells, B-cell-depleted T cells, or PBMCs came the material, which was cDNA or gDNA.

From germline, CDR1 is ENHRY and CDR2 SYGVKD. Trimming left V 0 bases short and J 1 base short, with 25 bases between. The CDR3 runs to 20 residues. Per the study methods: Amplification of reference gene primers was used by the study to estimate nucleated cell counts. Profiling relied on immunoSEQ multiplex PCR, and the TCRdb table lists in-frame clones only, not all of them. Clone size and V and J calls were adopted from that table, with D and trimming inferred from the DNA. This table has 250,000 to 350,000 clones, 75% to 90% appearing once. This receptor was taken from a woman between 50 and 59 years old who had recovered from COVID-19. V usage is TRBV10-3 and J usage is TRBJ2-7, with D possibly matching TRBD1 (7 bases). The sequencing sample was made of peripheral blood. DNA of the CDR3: TGTGCCATCAGTGAGTCAGGGCTGGGAGACAGGGAGGTGAGATCCTACGAGCAGTACTTC. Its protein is CAISESGLGDREVRSYEQYF.